This TCR beta chain was recorded in a study of blood T cell repertoires in COVID-19. Study in general: PBMCs, B-cell-depleted T cells, or T cells provided the cDNA or gDNA that made up the material.

V was trimmed by 2 bases and J by 5 bases, leaving 8 bases between them. CDR1 is SNHLY, CDR2 FYNNEI, per germline. The CDR3 contains 13 residues. In the authors' workflow: The assay estimated nucleated cells by amplifying reference gene primers. The assay was immunoSEQ multiplex PCR, and TCRdb's table has in-frame clones only and misses some. D and trimming were read from the DNA, whereas the V and J calls and clone size are those reported in that table. The table includes 250,000 or so clones, 89% detected once. This clone occurred a few times. The chain links TRBV2 to TRBJ2-3; tentatively, D is TRBD1 (6 bases). Sequencing used peripheral blood. The receptor comes from a woman in her 40s who had recovered from COVID-19. Here the CDR3 DNA reads TGTGCCAGCAGTGAATTAGGGGGAGATACGCAGTATTTT. This translates into CASSELGGDTQYF. Variable domain in full (rest from reference TRBV2 and TRBJ2-3): EPEVTQTPSHQVTQMGQEVILRCVPISNHLYFYWYRQILGQKVEFLVSFYNNEISEKSEIFDDQFSVERPDGSNFTLKIRSTKLEDSAMYFCASSELGGDTQYFGPGTRLTVL.